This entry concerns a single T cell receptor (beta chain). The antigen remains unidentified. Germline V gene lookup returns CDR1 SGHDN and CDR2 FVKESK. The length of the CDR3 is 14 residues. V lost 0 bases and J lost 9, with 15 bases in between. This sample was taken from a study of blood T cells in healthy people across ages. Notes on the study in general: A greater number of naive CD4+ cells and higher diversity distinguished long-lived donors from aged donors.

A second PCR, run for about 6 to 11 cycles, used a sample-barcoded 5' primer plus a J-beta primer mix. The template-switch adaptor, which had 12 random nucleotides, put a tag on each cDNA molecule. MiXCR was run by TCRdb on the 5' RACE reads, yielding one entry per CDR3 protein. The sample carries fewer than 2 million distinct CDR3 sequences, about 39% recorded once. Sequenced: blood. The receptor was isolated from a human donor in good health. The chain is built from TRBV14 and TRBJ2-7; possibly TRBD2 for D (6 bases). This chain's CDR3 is CASSQDTSGVGQYF. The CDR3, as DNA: TGTGCCAGCAGCCAAGATACGTCGGGGGTCGGGCAGTACTTC.